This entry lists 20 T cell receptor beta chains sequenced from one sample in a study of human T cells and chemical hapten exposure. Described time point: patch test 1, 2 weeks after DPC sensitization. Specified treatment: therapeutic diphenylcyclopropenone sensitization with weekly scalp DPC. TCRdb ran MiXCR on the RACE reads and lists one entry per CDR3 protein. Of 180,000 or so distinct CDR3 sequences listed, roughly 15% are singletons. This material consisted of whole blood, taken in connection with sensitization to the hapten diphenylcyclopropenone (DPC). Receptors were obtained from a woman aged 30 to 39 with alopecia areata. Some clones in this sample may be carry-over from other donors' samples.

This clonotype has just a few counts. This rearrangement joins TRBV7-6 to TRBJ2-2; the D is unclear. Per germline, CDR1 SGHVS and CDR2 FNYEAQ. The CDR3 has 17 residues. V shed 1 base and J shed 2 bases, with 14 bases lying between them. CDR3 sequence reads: CASSLDPGGVNTGELFF. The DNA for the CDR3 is TGTGCCAGCAGCTTAGATCCGGGCGGAGTTAACACCGGGGAGCTGTTTTTT.

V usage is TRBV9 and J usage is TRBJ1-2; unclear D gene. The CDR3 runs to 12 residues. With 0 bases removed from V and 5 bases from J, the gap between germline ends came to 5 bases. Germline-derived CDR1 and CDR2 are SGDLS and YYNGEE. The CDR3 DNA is TGTGCCAGCAGCGTAGGTTTTTATGGCTACACCTTC. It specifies CASSVGFYGYTF.

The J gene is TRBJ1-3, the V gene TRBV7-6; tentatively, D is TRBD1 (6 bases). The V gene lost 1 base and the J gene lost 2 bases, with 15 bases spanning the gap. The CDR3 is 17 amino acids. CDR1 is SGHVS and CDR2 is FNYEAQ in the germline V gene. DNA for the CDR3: TGTGCCAGCAGCTTAGTGGGAACCCCAGGGGCTGGAAACACCATATATTTT. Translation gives CASSLVGTPGAGNTIYF.

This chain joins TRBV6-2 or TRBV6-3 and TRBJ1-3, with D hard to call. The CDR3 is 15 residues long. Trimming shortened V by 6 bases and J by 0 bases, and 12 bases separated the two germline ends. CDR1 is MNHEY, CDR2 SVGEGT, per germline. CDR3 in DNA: TGTGCCAGCAGCTCCGGGCTTCACTCTGGAAACACCATATATTTT. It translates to CASSSGLHSGNTIYF.

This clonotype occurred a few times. The CDR3 loop is CASSLAGVGYEQYF. DNA for the CDR3: TGTGCCAGCAGTTTAGCGGGGGTCGGGTACGAGCAGTACTTC. V and J are TRBV12-3 or TRBV12-4 and TRBJ2-7; D is perhaps TRBD1 or TRBD2 (5 bases each). The CDR3 length is 14 residues. Trimming took 0 bases from V and 4 from J, leaving 10 bases between them.

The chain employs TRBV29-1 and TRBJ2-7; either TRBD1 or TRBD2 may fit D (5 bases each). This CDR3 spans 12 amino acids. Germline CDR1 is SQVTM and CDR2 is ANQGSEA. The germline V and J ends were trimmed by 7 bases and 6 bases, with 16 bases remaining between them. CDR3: CSGGRDLGEQYF. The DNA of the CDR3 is TGCAGCGGTGGAAGGGACCTTGGCGAGCAGTACTTC.

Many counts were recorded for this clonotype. The DNA for the CDR3 is TGTGCCAGCAGCCAAGCTCCCTCGATACGGACAGGTACCTACGAGCAGTACTTC. It yields the protein CASSQAPSIRTGTYEQYF. The chain has TRBV4-2 and TRBJ2-7, with 7 bases identical to TRBD1. The length of the CDR3 is 18 residues. The V and J ends lost 1 base and 2 bases, in that order; junction bases with no gene match: 14. Germline V gene sequence: CDR1 LGHNA, CDR2 YNFKEQ.

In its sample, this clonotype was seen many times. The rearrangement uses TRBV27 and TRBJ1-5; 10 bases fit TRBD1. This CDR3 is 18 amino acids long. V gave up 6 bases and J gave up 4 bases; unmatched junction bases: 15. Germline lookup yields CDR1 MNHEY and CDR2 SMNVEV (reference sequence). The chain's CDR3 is CASSKSGQGRASNQPQHF. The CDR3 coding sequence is TGTGCCAGCAGCAAATCGGGACAGGGGAGGGCTTCGAATCAGCCCCAGCATTTT.

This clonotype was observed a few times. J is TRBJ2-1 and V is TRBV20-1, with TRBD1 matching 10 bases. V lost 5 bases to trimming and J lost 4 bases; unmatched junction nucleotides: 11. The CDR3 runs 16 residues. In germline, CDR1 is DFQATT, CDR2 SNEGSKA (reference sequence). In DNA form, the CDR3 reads TGCAGTGCTCCTGATCCCGGGACAGGGGCGTACAATGAGCAGTTCTTC. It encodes CSAPDPGTGAYNEQFF.

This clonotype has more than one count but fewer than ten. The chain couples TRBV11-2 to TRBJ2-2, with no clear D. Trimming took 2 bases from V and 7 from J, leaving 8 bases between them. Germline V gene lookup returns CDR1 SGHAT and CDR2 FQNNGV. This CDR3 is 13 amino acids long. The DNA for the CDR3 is TGTGCCAGCAGCTTATTACCTGACGGGGAGCTGTTTTTT. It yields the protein CASSLLPDGELFF.

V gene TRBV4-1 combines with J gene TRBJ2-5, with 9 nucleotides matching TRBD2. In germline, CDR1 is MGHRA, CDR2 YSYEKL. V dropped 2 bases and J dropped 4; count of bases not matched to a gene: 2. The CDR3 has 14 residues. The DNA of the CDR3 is TGCGCCAGCAGCCAAATAGCGGGAGTAGAGACCCAGTACTTC. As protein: CASSQIAGVETQYF.

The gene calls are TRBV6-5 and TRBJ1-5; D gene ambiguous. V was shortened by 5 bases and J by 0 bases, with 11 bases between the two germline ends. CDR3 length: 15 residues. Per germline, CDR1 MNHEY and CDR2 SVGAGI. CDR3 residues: CASSQENYSNQPQHF. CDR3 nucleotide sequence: TGTGCCAGCAGTCAAGAAAATTATAGCAATCAGCCCCAGCATTTT.

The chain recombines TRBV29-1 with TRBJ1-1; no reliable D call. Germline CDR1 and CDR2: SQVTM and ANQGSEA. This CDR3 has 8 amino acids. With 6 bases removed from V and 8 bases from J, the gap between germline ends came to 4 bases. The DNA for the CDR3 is TGCAGCGTATCCGAAGCTTTCTTT. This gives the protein CSVSEAFF.

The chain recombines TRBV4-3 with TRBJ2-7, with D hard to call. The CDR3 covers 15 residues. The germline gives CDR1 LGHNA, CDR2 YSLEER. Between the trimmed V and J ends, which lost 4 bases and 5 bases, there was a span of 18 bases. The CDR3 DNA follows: TGCGCCAGCAGCCTAGGGCTAGACGGTGAGGACGAGCAGTACTTC. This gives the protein CASSLGLDGEDEQYF.

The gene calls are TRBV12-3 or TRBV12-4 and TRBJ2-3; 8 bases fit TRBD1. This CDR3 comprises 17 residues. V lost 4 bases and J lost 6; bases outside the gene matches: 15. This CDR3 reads CASSWIPGQAIVDTQYF. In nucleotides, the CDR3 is TGTGCCAGCAGTTGGATCCCGGGACAGGCGATTGTGGATACGCAGTATTTT.

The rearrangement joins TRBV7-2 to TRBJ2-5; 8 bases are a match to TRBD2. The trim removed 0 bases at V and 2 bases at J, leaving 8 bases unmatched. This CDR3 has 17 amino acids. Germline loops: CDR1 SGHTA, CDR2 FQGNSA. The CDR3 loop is CASSLALTGGNQETQYF. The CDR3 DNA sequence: TGTGCCAGCAGCTTAGCTTTGACGGGAGGGAATCAAGAGACCCAGTACTTC.

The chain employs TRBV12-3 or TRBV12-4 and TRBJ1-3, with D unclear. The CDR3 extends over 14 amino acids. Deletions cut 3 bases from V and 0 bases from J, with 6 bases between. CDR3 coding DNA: TGTGCCAGCAGTTTCGATTCCTCTGGAAACACCATATATTTT. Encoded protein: CASSFDSSGNTIYF.

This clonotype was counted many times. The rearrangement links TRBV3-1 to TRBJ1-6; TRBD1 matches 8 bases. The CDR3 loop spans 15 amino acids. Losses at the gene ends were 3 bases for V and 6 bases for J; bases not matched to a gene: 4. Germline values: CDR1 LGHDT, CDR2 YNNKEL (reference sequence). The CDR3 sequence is CASSHATGGNSPLHF. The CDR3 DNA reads TGTGCCAGCAGCCATGCCACAGGGGGTAATTCACCCCTCCACTTT.

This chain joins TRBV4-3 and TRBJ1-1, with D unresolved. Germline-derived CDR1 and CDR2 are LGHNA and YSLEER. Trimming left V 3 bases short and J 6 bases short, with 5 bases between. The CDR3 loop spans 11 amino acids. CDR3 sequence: CASSHAAEAFF. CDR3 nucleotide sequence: TGCGCCAGCAGCCACGCCGCTGAAGCTTTCTTT.

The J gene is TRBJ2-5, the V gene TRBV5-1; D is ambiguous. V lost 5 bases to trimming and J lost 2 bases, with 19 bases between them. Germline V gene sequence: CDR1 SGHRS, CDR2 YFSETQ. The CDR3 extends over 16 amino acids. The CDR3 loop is CASRPTTAVLQETQYF. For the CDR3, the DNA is TGCGCCAGCAGACCCACCACGGCTGTGCTTCAAGAGACCCAGTACTTC. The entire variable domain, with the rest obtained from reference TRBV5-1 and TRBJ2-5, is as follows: KAGVTQTPRYLIKTRGQQVTLSCSPISGHRSVSWYQQTPGQGLQFLFEYFSETQRNKGNFPGRFSGRQFSNSRSEMNVSTLELGDSALYLCASRPTTAVLQETQYFGPGTRLLVL.